Shown below are 22 T cell receptor beta chains from a single sample sequenced in a study of human T cells and chemical hapten exposure (dated by TCRdb to the early 2020s). Libraries were built with RACE. These reads were obtained on a NextSeq 500. TCRdb reprocessing: public reads trimmed at Q25 with fastp, clones called with MiXCR, in-frame beta chains kept. CDR3 protein sequences are deduplicated, and each keeps its most common genes and DNA. The sample table shows under 90,000 distinct CDR3 sequences, and 8.6% are seen once. Over 1.5% of the sample lies in the top ten. The time point label here, explained by the study, means: healthy volunteer bleed at 6 weeks. Total RNA was extracted from unfractionated whole blood collected in Tempus Blood RNA tubes. The material sequenced was whole blood. Source of these receptors: a male donor in good health. Some clones in this sample may be carry-over from other donors' samples.

This sequence joins TRBV7-9 and TRBJ2-5; D not resolved. V dropped 5 bases and J dropped 2 bases, with 12 bases sitting between them. The CDR3 consists of 14 residues. CDR1 is SEHNR and CDR2 is FQNEAQ in the germline V gene (reference sequence). CDR3 sequence (DNA): TGTGCCAGCAGCCTAGACCAACGACAAGAGACCCAGTACTTC. Translation: CASSLDQRQETQYF.

This clonotype was recorded many times. CDR3 sequence (DNA): TGTGCCAGCAGTGAAACGGGGGCAACTAATGAAAAACTGTTTTTT. Residues: CASSETGATNEKLFF. V gene TRBV6-1 combines with J gene TRBJ1-4; D may be TRBD1 (5 bases). CDR1 MNHNS and CDR2 SASEGT come from the germline V gene. The CDR3 runs to 15 residues. V was trimmed by 2 bases and J by 0 bases, leaving 7 bases between them.

This clonotype was counted a few times. This chain connects TRBV7-2 to TRBJ1-5; 7 nucleotides match TRBD1. CDR1 is SGHTA and CDR2 is FQGNSA in the germline V gene. The CDR3 is 13 residues long. Losses at the gene ends were 10 bases for V and 0 bases for J; bases not matched to a gene: 3. The CDR3 loop reads CATGQDSNQPQHF. The DNA for the CDR3 is TGTGCCACAGGACAGGATAGCAATCAGCCCCAGCATTTT.

The DNA of the CDR3 is TGTGCCAGCAGCTTTATATCAGATACGCAGTATTTT. This sequence encodes CASSFISDTQYF. V is TRBV7-2 and J is TRBJ2-3; D is unresolved. The CDR3 is made up of 12 amino acids. The V and J ends lost 3 bases and 4 bases respectively, with 5 bases between them. Germline CDR1 is SGHTA and CDR2 is FQGNSA.

This clonotype was seen a few times. The chain uses TRBV9 and TRBJ2-1, with D possibly being TRBD1 or TRBD2 (6 bases each). Germline V gives CDR1 SGDLS, CDR2 YYNGEE. The CDR3 has 16 amino acids. V was clipped by 3 bases and J by 4 bases, with 17 bases between them. The CDR3 reads CASSATRGPEYNEQFF. The CDR3 DNA sequence: TGTGCCAGCAGCGCCACCCGGGGGCCCGAATACAATGAGCAGTTCTTC.

The rearrangement uses TRBV2 and TRBJ2-7; the match to TRBD1 covers 9 bases. The V segment lost 6 bases and the J segment 6 bases; nucleotides outside the gene matches: 15. CDR3 length: 16 residues. Germline values: CDR1 SNHLY, CDR2 FYNNEI. The CDR3 protein is CASRTELHRGPREQYF. The CDR3 nucleotides are TGTGCCAGCAGAACCGAACTCCACAGGGGGCCCCGCGAGCAGTACTTC.

The gene calls are TRBV6-5 and TRBJ2-7; the match to TRBD2 covers 8 bases. CDR1 is MNHEY, CDR2 SVGAGI, per germline. Trimming at V came to 2 bases and at J to 0 bases, leaving 0 bases not matched to a gene. This CDR3 region has 14 residues. The CDR3 region has the DNA TGTGCCAGCAGTTACACTAGCGGCTCCTACGAGCAGTACTTC. Its translation is CASSYTSGSYEQYF.

The chain carries TRBV20-1 and TRBJ2-3; 8 nucleotides agree with TRBD2. Germline assignment: CDR1 DFQATT and CDR2 SNEGSKA (reference sequence). After removal of 3 bases from V and 4 bases from J, the junction contained 9 bases not matched to a gene. The CDR3 runs 15 residues. The CDR3 protein is CSASVGLADADTQYF. CDR3 bases: TGCAGTGCTAGTGTAGGACTAGCCGACGCAGATACGCAGTATTTT.

This clonotype was detected only a few times. This sequence joins TRBV29-1 and TRBJ2-3; TRBD2 matches at 8 bases. Trimming took 4 bases from V and 0 from J; bases not matched to a gene: 3. The CDR3 is 14 amino acids. Per the germline V gene, CDR1 is SQVTM and CDR2 is ANQGSEA. Here the CDR3 reads CSVVGRGSTDTQYF. CDR3 in DNA: TGCAGCGTTGTCGGGAGGGGCAGCACAGATACGCAGTATTTT.

The chain links TRBV4-1 to TRBJ1-5; no reliable D call. This CDR3 has 15 amino acids. From germline, CDR1 is MGHRA and CDR2 YSYEKL. V gave up 5 bases and J gave up 3 bases, with 14 bases separating them. CDR3 amino acids: CASSRAQQSNQPQHF. In nucleotides, the CDR3 is TGCGCCAGCAGCAGGGCCCAACAGTCCAATCAGCCCCAGCATTTT.

The chain joins TRBV6-2 or TRBV6-3 to TRBJ2-1; D gene unclear. The V end was cut by 1 base, the J end by 7 bases, with 5 bases between. Per the germline V gene, CDR1 is MNHEY and CDR2 is SVGEGT. This CDR3 comprises 12 residues. The CDR3 coding sequence is TGTGCCAGCAGTTACTATCGTAATGAGCAGTTCTTC. The encoded protein is CASSYYRNEQFF.

The J gene is TRBJ1-2, the V gene TRBV25-1; D not resolved. The length of the CDR3 is 11 residues. Germline loops: CDR1 MGHDK, CDR2 SYGVNS. V lost 7 bases and J 4 bases, leaving 7 bases between the germline ends. The CDR3 nucleotides read TGTGCCAGCAAACCGCTCTATGGCTACACCTTC. Protein: CASKPLYGYTF.

This clonotype was detected a few times. The chain carries TRBV10-3 and TRBJ2-5, with 7 bases matching TRBD2. The germline CDR1 and CDR2 sequences are ENHRY and SYGVKD. After removal of 6 bases from V and 4 bases from J, the junction contained 8 bases not matched to a gene. The CDR3 consists of 14 residues. CDR3 sequence reads: CAISIAGVGETQYF. As DNA, the CDR3 is TGTGCCATCAGCATCGCGGGAGTGGGAGAGACCCAGTACTTC.

This clonotype has more than one count but fewer than ten. The V call is TRBV5-1, the J call TRBJ1-1, with D perhaps TRBD1 (5 bases). Trimming removed 0 bases from V and 6 bases from J, with 15 bases in between. This CDR3 comprises 15 residues. Germline loops: CDR1 SGHRS, CDR2 YFSETQ. In DNA, the CDR3 is TGCGCCAGCAGCTTGGCCGGAGGGACGGGGGCTGAAGCTTTCTTT. Amino acids: CASSLAGGTGAEAFF. The full variable domain, completed using reference TRBV5-1 and TRBJ1-1, is KAGVTQTPRYLIKTRGQQVTLSCSPISGHRSVSWYQQTPGQGLQFLFEYFSETQRNKGNFPGRFSGRQFSNSRSEMNVSTLELGDSALYLCASSLAGGTGAEAFFGQGTRLTVV.

The chain couples TRBV27 to TRBJ2-7; tentatively, D is TRBD2 (5 bases). The CDR3 covers 14 residues. Germline CDR1 MNHEY, CDR2 SMNVEV (reference sequence). V was trimmed by 7 bases and J by 0 bases, leaving 13 bases between them. In DNA, the CDR3 is TGTGCCAGCAAGCCGGTCGGGAACTCCTACGAGCAGTACTTC. Translated: CASKPVGNSYEQYF.

This clonotype was counted only a few times. This chain uses TRBV6-1 with TRBJ2-5; 7 bases fit TRBD2. The CDR3 has 13 residues. The V gene's germline CDR1 is MNHNS and CDR2 SASEGT. The V and J ends lost 4 bases and 2 bases, in that order; junction bases with no gene match: 1. The CDR3 coding sequence is TGTGCCAGCAGTGGGGGACTACAAGAGACCCAGTACTTC. This gives the protein CASSGGLQETQYF.

The rearrangement joins TRBV14 to TRBJ1-1; TRBD1 might be the D (5 bases). This CDR3 is built from 16 residues. Germline V gene data show CDR1 as SGHDN and CDR2 as FVKESK. V was shortened by 5 bases and J by 1 base, with 17 bases between the two germline ends. The CDR3 sequence: CASSTPAGTWNTEAFF. The CDR3 DNA reads TGTGCCAGCAGCACCCCAGCGGGGACCTGGAACACTGAAGCTTTCTTT.

The genes are TRBV6-6 and TRBJ1-1; 8 nucleotides line up with TRBD1. V shed 2 bases, J shed 0 bases, and the junction held 2 bases outside the gene matches. The CDR3 is 15 residues long. Germline assignment: CDR1 MNHNY and CDR2 SVGAGI (reference sequence). CDR3 coding DNA: TGTGCCAGCAGTTACGGACAGGGTGTGAACACTGAAGCTTTCTTT. This sequence encodes CASSYGQGVNTEAFF.

This clonotype came up a few times. The chain has TRBV20-1 and TRBJ2-3, with TRBD2 matching 9 bases. Trimming at V came to 5 bases and at J to 3 bases, leaving 9 bases not matched to a gene. The germline CDR1 and CDR2 sequences are DFQATT and SNEGSKA (reference sequence). This CDR3 contains 15 residues. The DNA for the CDR3 is TGCAGTGCTCTTCGACTAAGCGGGGGGACAGATACGCAGTATTTT. Protein product: CSALRLSGGTDTQYF.

This clonotype was recorded many times. This chain uses TRBV6-5 with TRBJ2-3; no definite D call. The V and J ends lost 6 bases and 1 base respectively, with 8 bases between them. The CDR3 runs 13 residues. Germline-derived CDR1 and CDR2 are MNHEY and SVGAGI. CDR3 sequence (DNA): TGTGCCAGCAGCCCCCAGGGCACAGATACGCAGTATTTT. Translation: CASSPQGTDTQYF.

This clonotype was found many times. This sequence joins TRBV5-1 and TRBJ1-4; 7 bases line up with TRBD1. Unmatched junction bases numbered 1, after V lost 3 bases and J lost 5 bases. The CDR3 contains 13 residues. Germline assignment: CDR1 SGHRS and CDR2 YFSETQ. The DNA of the CDR3 is TGCGCCAGCAGCTCGGGACAGAATGAAAAACTGTTTTTT. It codes for CASSSGQNEKLFF.

This chain connects TRBV3-1 to TRBJ2-7; 7 nucleotides align to TRBD2. CDR3 length equals 15 residues. The germline V gene has CDR1 LGHDT and CDR2 YNNKEL (reference sequence). V shed 0 bases, J shed 3 bases, and the junction held 5 bases outside the gene matches. For the CDR3, the DNA is TGTGCCAGCAGCCAAGATCGGGGCGGGAGCTACGAGCAGTACTTC. Encoded protein: CASSQDRGGSYEQYF.